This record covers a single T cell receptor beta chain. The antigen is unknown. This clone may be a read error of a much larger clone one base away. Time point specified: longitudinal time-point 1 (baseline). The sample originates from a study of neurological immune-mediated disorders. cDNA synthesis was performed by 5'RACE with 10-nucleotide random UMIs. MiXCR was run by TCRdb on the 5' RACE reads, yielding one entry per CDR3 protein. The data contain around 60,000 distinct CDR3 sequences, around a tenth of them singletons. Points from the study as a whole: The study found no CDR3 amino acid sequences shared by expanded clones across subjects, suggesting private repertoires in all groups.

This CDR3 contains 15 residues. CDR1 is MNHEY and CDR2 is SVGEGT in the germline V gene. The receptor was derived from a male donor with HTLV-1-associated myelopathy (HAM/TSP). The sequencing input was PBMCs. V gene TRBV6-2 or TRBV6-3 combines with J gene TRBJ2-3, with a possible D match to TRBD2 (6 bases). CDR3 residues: CAISYSNTSRDTQYF. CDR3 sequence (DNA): TGTGCCATCAGTTACTCGAACACTAGCCGAGATACGCAGTATTTT.